This is a list of T cell receptor beta chains from one sample in a study of T cells in localized non-small cell lung cancer. TCRdb keeps only in-frame clones here, not all; method: immunoSEQ multiplex PCR. In the table there are around 36,000 clones, about 76% of which are singletons. The starting material was PBMCs, obtained before any cancer treatment. These receptors were obtained from a woman aged 40-70 years with stage II squamous cell lung carcinoma. Each CDR3 is given with its conserved first and last residue. A D gene is named only where the DNA matches it firmly. Not all rows give a size; the values are once, few, many and, for expanded clones, a class.

TGCGCCAGCAGGGTTACAGGGGAAAACACTGAAGCTTTCTTT	CASRVTGENTEAFF	TRBD1	TRBV5-1	.	TRBJ1-1
TGTGCCACCAGCAGATACCAGGGGAAAGAGACCCAGTACTTC	CATSRYQGKETQYF	.	TRBV15	.	TRBJ2-5
TGTGCCAGCAGCCAAGCGACTAGCGGGAGGACCCGGGAGCTGTTTTTT	CASSQATSGRTRELFF	TRBD2	TRBV4-2	.	TRBJ2-2
TGTGCCAGCAGCCCTCAGGGACGAGGTCAGCCCCAGCATTTT	CASSPQGRGQPQHF	.	TRBV2	.	TRBJ1-5
TGTGCCAGCAGCTTGTCGACTAGCGGGAGTTTCTACGAGCAGTACTTC	CASSLSTSGSFYEQYF	TRBD2	TRBV5-4	.	TRBJ2-7
TGTGCCAGCAGCTTAGAATGGGACACCGGGGAGCTGTTTTTT	CASSLEWDTGELFF	.	TRBV7-9	.	TRBJ2-2
TGTGCCATCTACAGGGGCCTCCAGGGCGATGAAGCTTTCTTT	CAIYRGLQGDEAFF	TRBD1	TRBV10-3	.	TRBJ1-1
TGTGCCAGCAGTTCGAGTGGCTCTGGAAACACCATATATTTT	CASSSSGSGNTIYF	.	TRBV27	.	TRBJ1-3
TGTGCCAGCAGTTTATTTGGAGGAGAGACCCAGTACTTC	CASSLFGGETQYF	.	TRBV28	few	TRBJ2-5
TGTGCCAGCAGCAGACCGGGACAGGATAGGGAAAAACTGTTTTTT	CASSRPGQDREKLFF	.	TRBV21-1	.	TRBJ1-4
TGTGCCAGCAGTTACCTAGCGGGAGGACCCTACGAGCAGTACTTC	CASSYLAGGPYEQYF	TRBD2	TRBV6-5	.	TRBJ2-7
TGTGCCAGCAGTTCACAGGGGGCCACTGAAGCTTTCTTT	CASSSQGATEAFF	TRBD1	TRBV28	.	TRBJ1-1
TGTGCCAGCAGCTCCACAGACAACACCGGGGAGCTGTTTTTT	CASSSTDNTGELFF	.	TRBV7-2	.	TRBJ2-2
TGTGCCAGCAGTGCCCAGGGGGGGAGCTCCTACAATGAGCAGTTCTTC	CASSAQGGSSYNEQFF	.	TRBV25-1	.	TRBJ2-1
TGCGCCAGCAGCTTTCAGGGGCCGGGGAGCTACACCTTC	CASSFQGPGSYTF	.	TRBV5-1	.	TRBJ1-2
TGTGCCAGCAGTTACTCGGGGGGGAGCTCCTACGAGCAGTACTTC	CASSYSGGSSYEQYF	TRBD2	TRBV6-5	.	TRBJ2-7
TGTGCTAGTGGTTGGGGGGGCTCCGATACGCAGTATTTT	CASGWGGSDTQYF	.	TRBV12-5	once	TRBJ2-3
TGTGCCAGCAGTTGGGCTAGCGGTTACGAGCAGTACTTC	CASSWASGYEQYF	TRBD2	TRBV27	.	TRBJ2-7
TGTGCCAGCAGCTTGCGGACGCCCTACGAGCAGTACTTC	CASSLRTPYEQYF	.	TRBV5-6	.	TRBJ2-7
TGTGCCAGCAGTTTTTCAGGGGTCTACAATGAGCAGTTCTTC	CASSFSGVYNEQFF	.	TRBV27	.	TRBJ2-1
TGTGCCAGTTCAGGGGCAAACCAAGAGACCCAGTACTTC	CASSGANQETQYF	.	TRBV5-6	few	TRBJ2-5
TGTGCCAGCAGGGGTCAGGCTGCGTCCTACGAGCAGTACTTC	CASRGQAASYEQYF	.	TRBV6-1	.	TRBJ2-7
TGTGCCAGCAGCCAAGATGGGGCGGGTAACTATGGCTACACCTTC	CASSQDGAGNYGYTF	.	TRBV4-2	.	TRBJ1-2
TGTGCCAGCAGCCAAGTAAGGAGATCTGGCACAGATACGCAGTATTTT	CASSQVRRSGTDTQYF	.	TRBV14	.	TRBJ2-3
TGTGCCAGCACCACGGGAGGGGGGATCTACGAGCAGTACTTC	CASTTGGGIYEQYF	TRBD2	TRBV5-6	.	TRBJ2-7
TGTGCCAGCTCACCCGACAGTGCGAATCAGCCCCAGCATTTT	CASSPDSANQPQHF	.	TRBV18	.	TRBJ1-5
TGTGCCAGCAGCAAACGGACAGCTTCCCACACTGAAGCTTTCTTT	CASSKRTASHTEAFF	.	TRBV7-9	few	TRBJ1-1
TGTGCCAGTAGTACCCAGATGCGGCAGGGCCTCAATCAGCCCCAGCATTTT	CASSTQMRQGLNQPQHF	.	TRBV19	once	TRBJ1-5
TGTGCCATCAAGTCCCAGGGCGAGCTGACTGAAGCTTTCTTT	CAIKSQGELTEAFF	.	TRBV10-3	.	TRBJ1-1
TGTGCCAGCACTGGGGACAGGCCCGGGGAGCTGTTTTTT	CASTGDRPGELFF	TRBD1	TRBV28	.	TRBJ2-2
TGTGCCAGCAGCCAAGCCTCACAGGGGGGTCTGCAGTTCTTC	CASSQASQGGLQFF	TRBD1	TRBV4-2	.	TRBJ2-1
TGCAGCGTTGAAGGTTCGCCCCGGGAGGGTGAGCAGTTCTTC	CSVEGSPREGEQFF	TRBD2	TRBV29-1	.	TRBJ2-1
TGTGCCAGCAGCCCGGTAGCGGGGGAGACCCAGTACTTC	CASSPVAGETQYF	TRBD2	TRBV11-3	.	TRBJ2-5
TGTGCCAGCAGCCTCGGAGGGGCTAACTATGGCTACACCTTC	CASSLGGANYGYTF	.	TRBV5-4	.	TRBJ1-2
TGCGCCAGCAGCTTGGGAGGGACTGGGGCCAACGTCCTGACTTTC	CASSLGGTGANVLTF	.	TRBV5-1	.	TRBJ2-6
TGTGCCAGCAGTTCGGCAGGGACAGGGGGTATGAACACTGAAGCTTTCTTT	CASSSAGTGGMNTEAFF	TRBD1	TRBV27	.	TRBJ1-1
TGTGCCAGCAGTCCTGCGGGACCTCACACTGAAGCTTTCTTT	CASSPAGPHTEAFF	.	TRBV27	.	TRBJ1-1
TGTGCCAGCAGTTACTTGCGAGGCAATCAGCCCCAGCATTTT	CASSYLRGNQPQHF	.	TRBV28	.	TRBJ1-5
TGTGCCAGTAGTAGGCGAAGGACAGGGTCTGGAAACACCATATATTTT	CASSRRRTGSGNTIYF	TRBD1	TRBV19	.	TRBJ1-3
TGTGCCAGCTCACCGAACAGCAATAGCAATCAGCCCCAGCATTTT	CASSPNSNSNQPQHF	.	TRBV18	.	TRBJ1-5
TGTGCCAGTAGTATGCAGAATTCACCCCTCCACTTT	CASSMQNSPLHF	.	TRBV19	many	TRBJ1-6
TGTGCCAGCAGTGAACTCATCGGGGGCGCGACCTATGGCTACACCTTC	CASSELIGGATYGYTF	.	TRBV6-1	few	TRBJ1-2
TGTGCCAGCAGAACCACAGGGAATCAGCCCCAGCATTTT	CASRTTGNQPQHF	.	TRBV28	.	TRBJ1-5
TGTGCCAGCAGCGCCTTCTTGGGCGGGGAGCTGTTTTTT	CASSAFLGGELFF	.	TRBV9	.	TRBJ2-2
TGTGCCAGCAGTAACCTCCCGACCCAAAGGGAGACCCAGTACTTC	CASSNLPTQRETQYF	.	TRBV28	.	TRBJ2-5
TGCGCCAGCAGCTTTGACTCTGGAAACACCATATATTTT	CASSFDSGNTIYF	.	TRBV5-1	.	TRBJ1-3
TGTGCCAGCAGCCAGAACAGGGATCAGCCCCAGCATTTT	CASSQNRDQPQHF	.	TRBV4-2	few	TRBJ1-5